This T cell receptor (beta chain) was identified in a study of cytomegalovirus exposure and HLA in healthy donors. Study details: The study placed around 80% of its approximately 400 genotyped donors in the Caucasian-associated ancestry cluster. General study results and limits: Accounts indicate the classifier identified cytomegalovirus status with strong specificity and sensitivity. Versus the approximately 720-donor mean, an Asian-associated ancestry cluster reportedly showed fewer N-insertions in a later analysis.

A multiplex PCR was run with 60 Vbeta primers and 13 Jbeta primers. The data were produced by immunoSEQ multiplex PCR, yet TCRdb's version contains in-frame clones alone and is incomplete. Of roughly 100,000 clones listed, roughly 71% were seen once; the top ten hold 4.9%. Donors showed nominal health when sampled, although they likely had unrecorded immune exposures. V lost 0 bases and J lost 4, with 7 bases in between. Germline assignment: CDR1 MNHNY and CDR2 SVGAGI (reference sequence). The CDR3 length is 13 residues. In the case of this clone: Its matching antigen is unknown.

This chain joins TRBV6-6 and TRBJ2-7; D gene ambiguous. This receptor was taken from a middle-aged woman in good health and CMV-seronegative. The sequenced sample consisted of PBMCs. Here the CDR3 DNA reads TGTGCCAGCAGTTACTCTCGAGTTTACGAGCAGTACTTC. It translates to CASSYSRVYEQYF.